Listed here are 30 T cell receptor beta chains from one sample, sequenced in a study of CD8 T cells in Susac syndrome. Reverse transcription of roughly 0.5 to 1 ug RNA was performed with random hexamers. TCRdb redid the calling of the immunoSEQ multiplex PCR reads with MiXCR, one entry per CDR3 protein. The sample holds some 140,000 distinct CDR3 sequences; approximately 95% are singletons and the top ten take 0.15% to 0.2%. The sample taken for sequencing was CD8+ T cells from PBMCs. These receptors originate from a human donor with Susac syndrome.

The J gene is TRBJ2-1, the V gene TRBV27; 7 nucleotides agree with TRBD1. Germline assignment: CDR1 MNHEY and CDR2 SMNVEV (reference sequence). The CDR3 totals 13 residues. Trimming took 2 bases from V and 7 from J; bases not matched to a gene: 2. As DNA, the CDR3 is TGTGCCAGCAGTTTACTGGGACAGAATGAGCAGTTCTTC. This sequence encodes CASSLLGQNEQFF.

The chain is built from TRBV7-2 and TRBJ1-2, with 8 bases identical to TRBD1. With V trimmed by 2 bases and J by 8 bases, 19 bases remained unmatched. Looked up from germline, CDR1 is SGHTA and CDR2 is FQGNSA. CDR3 length: 18 residues. CDR3: CASSLTISRTGRGYGYTF. CDR3 DNA sequence: TGTGCCAGCAGCTTAACGATTTCAAGGACAGGGAGAGGGTACGGCTACACCTTC.

The rearrangement links TRBV6-5 to TRBJ2-7; 13 nucleotides agree with TRBD2. This CDR3 is 15 amino acids long. V trimming: 6 bases; J trimming: 7 bases; junction bases outside the gene matches: 9. CDR1 MNHEY and CDR2 SVGAGI come from the germline V gene. CDR3 loop: CASRSGLAGEREQYF. The CDR3 region has the DNA TGTGCCAGCAGATCCGGACTAGCGGGAGAAAGGGAGCAGTACTTC.

The rearrangement links TRBV27 to TRBJ2-7, with D unclear. Looked up from germline, CDR1 is MNHEY and CDR2 is SMNVEV (reference sequence). The CDR3 loop spans 12 amino acids. With 7 bases removed from V and 3 bases from J, the gap between germline ends came to 10 bases. The CDR3 here is CASTGDLYEQYF. CDR3 bases: TGTGCCAGCACCGGAGATCTCTACGAGCAGTACTTC.

This sequence joins TRBV2 and TRBJ2-3; tentative D call: TRBD1 (6 bases). This CDR3 region has 12 residues. In germline, CDR1 is SNHLY, CDR2 FYNNEI. V lost 8 bases and J lost 3, with 9 bases in between. CDR3 sequence (DNA): TGTGCCAGCTCAGGGGTAACAGATACGCAGTATTTT. It encodes CASSGVTDTQYF.

The chain employs TRBV12-5 and TRBJ2-2; TRBD2 might be the D (6 bases). Trimming pared 6 bases from V and 6 bases from J, leaving 17 bases between. The CDR3 consists of 15 residues. CDR1 LGHNT and CDR2 FRNRAP come from the germline V gene. The chain's CDR3 is CASGPTTGDPGELFF. The CDR3 region has the DNA TGTGCTAGTGGCCCCACCACGGGAGATCCCGGGGAGCTGTTTTTT.

The chain links TRBV4-1 to TRBJ2-3; TRBD2 aligns across 10 bases. With V trimmed by 1 base and J by 2 bases, 9 bases remained unmatched. This CDR3 comprises 18 residues. Germline lookup yields CDR1 MGHRA and CDR2 YSYEKL. The CDR3 DNA sequence: TGCGCCAGCAGCCAAGGGCCAGCGGGAGGGCAGCCCACAGATACGCAGTATTTT. This translates into CASSQGPAGGQPTDTQYF.

In its sample, this clonotype was seen once. This sequence joins TRBV29-1 and TRBJ2-2, with D perhaps TRBD1 or TRBD2 (5 bases each). Trimming took 3 bases from V and 0 from J, leaving 11 bases between them. The germline V gene encodes CDR1 SQVTM and CDR2 ANQGSEA. CDR3 length equals 15 residues. CDR3 nucleotide sequence: TGCAGCGTTGAGCATTGGGACGCGAACACCGGGGAGCTGTTTTTT. It specifies CSVEHWDANTGELFF.

This chain joins TRBV6-5 and TRBJ2-1; 11 bases map to TRBD2. J gave up 5 bases and V 5 bases, and 5 bases lay outside the gene matches. Germline CDR1 is MNHEY and CDR2 is SVGAGI. This CDR3 is 15 amino acids long. The CDR3 protein is CASSHGLAGDNEQFF. CDR3 in DNA: TGTGCCAGCAGTCACGGACTAGCGGGCGACAATGAGCAGTTCTTC.

This clonotype is a singleton in its sample. This chain links TRBV5-6 with TRBJ2-2, with TRBD2 as a possible D gene (5 bases). V lost 4 bases, J lost 3 bases, and 10 bases lay in between. The CDR3 sequence is 14 residues long. Germline lookup yields CDR1 SGHDT and CDR2 YYEEEE. CDR3 protein: CASSPTGYTGELFF. CDR3 bases: TGTGCCAGCAGCCCTACGGGGTACACCGGGGAGCTGTTTTTT.

The chain is built from TRBV24-1 and TRBJ2-2; no clear D. The germline gives CDR1 KGHDR, CDR2 SFDVKD. The germline V and J ends were trimmed by 1 base and 0 bases, with 11 bases remaining between them. The CDR3 runs 17 residues. CDR3 loop: CATSDLSGKTNTGELFF. In nucleotides, the CDR3 is TGTGCCACCAGTGATTTATCCGGAAAAACGAACACCGGGGAGCTGTTTTTT.

The chain is built from TRBV13 and TRBJ2-1, with D perhaps matching TRBD1 or TRBD2 (6 bases each). Per the germline V gene, CDR1 is PRHDT and CDR2 is FYEKMQ (reference sequence). CDR3 size: 18 residues. V lost 0 bases to trimming and J lost 0 bases, with 15 bases between them. Here the CDR3 DNA reads TGTGCCAGCAGCTTAGGGCCTAGCGACAGGAGCTCCTACAATGAGCAGTTCTTC. Translating it yields CASSLGPSDRSSYNEQFF.

This clonotype showed up just once. This rearrangement joins TRBV7-9 to TRBJ1-1; a weak D match, TRBD1 (5 bases). Germline assignment: CDR1 SEHNR and CDR2 FQNEAQ (reference sequence). The V end was cut by 2 bases, the J end by 3 bases, with 16 bases between. The CDR3 loop spans 16 amino acids. CDR3 sequence (DNA): TGTGCCAGCAGCTTAATGAGGGGTTGGCAGGACACTGAAGCTTTCTTT. This sequence encodes CASSLMRGWQDTEAFF.

The V gene is TRBV9, the J gene TRBJ2-7; a weak D match, TRBD2 (5 bases). The length of the CDR3 is 13 residues. The V gene's germline CDR1 is SGDLS and CDR2 YYNGEE. The V end lost 3 bases, the J end lost 5 bases, and 12 bases lay between the germline ends. The CDR3 region has the DNA TGTGCCAGCAGCGAGTTCGAGGAGGACGAGCAGTACTTC. Amino acid sequence: CASSEFEEDEQYF.

The chain recombines TRBV9 with TRBJ2-5; D is possibly TRBD2 (5 bases). V was shortened by 4 bases and J by 5 bases, with 6 bases between the two germline ends. The CDR3 is 11 amino acids. Germline values: CDR1 SGDLS, CDR2 YYNGEE. The CDR3 here is CASSRGETQYF. CDR3 in DNA: TGTGCCAGCAGCAGAGGGGAGACCCAGTACTTC.

The chain joins TRBV12-3 or TRBV12-4 to TRBJ2-1, with D tentatively TRBD1 (6 bases). The V end lost 11 bases, the J end lost 0 bases, and 8 bases lay between the germline ends. This CDR3 is 12 amino acids long. The CDR3 DNA is TGTGCCGGGGGCTCCTCCTACAATGAGCAGTTCTTC. This encodes CAGGSSYNEQFF.

The rearrangement joins TRBV28 to TRBJ1-1; D ambiguous. Germline V lookup: CDR1 MDHEN, CDR2 SYDVKM. This CDR3 spans 12 amino acids. V lost 7 bases and J 7 bases, leaving 13 bases between the germline ends. In nucleotides, the CDR3 is TGTGCCAGCAATCCCGGGAACCTTGAAGCTTTCTTT. It translates to CASNPGNLEAFF.

The rearrangement joins TRBV4-1 to TRBJ2-7, with 10 bases lining up with TRBD1. CDR3 length equals 17 residues. V was clipped by 0 bases and J by 4 bases; unmatched bases: 9. The germline V gene encodes CDR1 MGHRA and CDR2 YSYEKL. The CDR3 DNA is TGCGCCAGCAGCCAAGATCCTCCGGACAGGGGGGTGTACGAGCAGTACTTC. Translation gives CASSQDPPDRGVYEQYF.

This chain uses TRBV5-4 with TRBJ1-1; possibly TRBD1 for D (6 bases). In germline, CDR1 is SGHNT, CDR2 YYREEE (reference sequence). Trimming took 4 bases from V and 0 from J, leaving 13 bases between them. This CDR3 comprises 15 residues. The CDR3 is CASSQTGPMNTEAFF. CDR3 DNA: TGTGCCAGCAGCCAGACAGGACCCATGAACACTGAAGCTTTCTTT.

V and J are TRBV12-3 or TRBV12-4 and TRBJ1-2; the D is unclear. V lost 8 bases and J 8 bases, leaving 12 bases between the germline ends. The CDR3 loop spans 11 amino acids. Here the CDR3 DNA reads TGTGCCAGCCGGACCTTGTCCGGCTACACCTTC. The encoded protein is CASRTLSGYTF.

The rearrangement joins TRBV11-2 to TRBJ2-7; D unresolved. This CDR3 contains 12 residues. Looked up from germline, CDR1 is SGHAT and CDR2 is FQNNGV. Trimming stripped 5 bases from V and 6 bases from J, with 11 bases between. CDR3 nucleotide sequence: TGTGCCAGCAGCCCGCTGGTGACCGAGCAGTACTTC. Translated: CASSPLVTEQYF.

The chain carries TRBV2 and TRBJ2-7; D call uncertain. The CDR3 loop spans 13 amino acids. V lost 4 bases, J lost 0 bases, and 7 bases lay in between. In germline, CDR1 is SNHLY, CDR2 FYNNEI. The CDR3 is CASSAYRSYEQYF. Here the CDR3 DNA reads TGTGCCAGCAGTGCCTATCGCTCCTACGAGCAGTACTTC.

The V call is TRBV7-2, the J call TRBJ2-7; 7 bases align to TRBD1. Per germline, CDR1 SGHTA and CDR2 FQGNSA. The J segment lost 1 base and the V segment lost 5 bases, leaving 8 bases of the junction unmatched. The CDR3 has 15 residues. In DNA form, the CDR3 reads TGTGCCAGCAGCCACCCCGGGACAGTTTCCTACGAGCAGTACTTC. Its protein is CASSHPGTVSYEQYF.

The chain is built from TRBV19 and TRBJ2-1; tentatively, D is TRBD1 (6 bases). Deletions cut 7 bases from V and 7 bases from J, with 14 bases between. The CDR3 runs 13 residues. Germline CDR1 and CDR2: LNHDA and SQIVND (reference sequence). Here the CDR3 reads CASTQYQGNEQFF. The DNA for the CDR3 is TGTGCCAGTACCCAATACCAGGGGAATGAGCAGTTCTTC.

V usage is TRBV5-1 and J usage is TRBJ1-2; TRBD1 agrees at 9 bases. The CDR3 has 14 amino acids. V shed 7 bases, J shed 6 bases, and the junction held 10 bases outside the gene matches. From germline, CDR1 is SGHRS and CDR2 YFSETQ. Here the CDR3 DNA reads TGCGCCAGCCACCAGGGACAGGGAGAGGATGGCTACACCTTC. Translated: CASHQGQGEDGYTF.

CDR3 in amino acids: CSEGLDTTEQFF. The CDR3 DNA reads TGCAGCGAGGGGCTCGACACGACTGAGCAGTTCTTC. The chain links TRBV29-1 to TRBJ2-1, with a weak D call TRBD1 (5 bases). The CDR3 contains 12 residues. Germline CDR1 and CDR2: SQVTM and ANQGSEA. The V gene lost 7 bases and the J gene lost 9 bases, with 16 bases spanning the gap.

The chain has TRBV4-1 and TRBJ1-2; no definite D call. V shed 0 bases and J shed 0 bases, with 11 bases lying between them. The CDR3 totals 16 residues. Germline lookup yields CDR1 MGHRA and CDR2 YSYEKL. The CDR3 DNA reads as TGCGCCAGCAGCCAAGACGGCTCAACTACTAACTATGGCTACACCTTC. This codes for CASSQDGSTTNYGYTF.

The chain combines TRBV7-9 with TRBJ2-7, with D possibly being TRBD1 or TRBD2 (5 bases each). Trimming took off 3 bases at V and 2 bases at J, with 11 bases between the two ends. Germline CDR1 is SEHNR and CDR2 is FQNEAQ (reference sequence). This CDR3 has 14 residues. This CDR3 is CASSFSLGAYEQYF. The CDR3 coding sequence is TGTGCCAGCAGCTTTTCCTTGGGGGCCTACGAGCAGTACTTC.

This sequence joins TRBV5-1 and TRBJ2-5; TRBD2 matches 8 bases. V was clipped by 4 bases and J by 2 bases; unmatched bases: 22. Germline CDR1 is SGHRS and CDR2 is YFSETQ. The CDR3 spans 20 residues. Written as DNA, the CDR3 is TGCGCCAGCAGCACGGCCATGGTGGGTTTACTAGCGGAAAAACAAGAGACCCAGTACTTC. As protein: CASSTAMVGLLAEKQETQYF.

This rearrangement joins TRBV24-1 to TRBJ2-7; D gene unclear. Looked up from germline, CDR1 is KGHDR and CDR2 is SFDVKD. With 2 bases removed from V and 6 bases from J, the gap between germline ends came to 7 bases. This CDR3 spans 12 amino acids. CDR3 in DNA: TGTGCCACCAGTGATTCCGGGTTCGAGCAGTACTTC. Its translation is CATSDSGFEQYF.